This T cell receptor (beta chain) derives from a study of T cells in Graves' hyperthyroidism and ophthalmopathy. Study-wide context: At initial diagnosis, before any treatment had begun, peripheral blood was obtained.

This clonotype has ten or more counts. Its antigen is undetermined. Findings and caveats of the study: Blood samples included most of the expanded thyroid clonotypes exceeding 0.001.

Trimming removed 0 bases from V and 7 bases from J, with 16 bases in between. The V gene's germline CDR1 is MNHEY and CDR2 SVGEGT. The CDR3 consists of 16 residues. The study left out patients who had uncontrolled infection, other autoimmune disease, pregnancy or lactation. Amplified TCR beta CDR3 regions came from RNA transcripts. An initial round of RT-PCR targeting the TCR CDR3 relied on the HTBI primer set. From the multiplex PCR reads, TCRdb called clonotypes with MiXCR, one entry per CDR3 protein. The table includes a few hundred thousand distinct CDR3 sequences, less than 20% detected once. Sample: blood. The clonotype originates from a man younger than 30 with Graves' ophthalmopathy. This chain connects TRBV6-2 or TRBV6-3 to TRBJ2-1, with D unclear. CDR3 DNA: TGTGCCAGCAGTTACTCGACGCTGGAATCGGCTAATGAGCAGTTCTTC. Protein: CASSYSTLESANEQFF.